Below, 14 T cell receptor beta chains from the same sample are listed, as sequenced in a study of T cell responses to AZD1222 COVID-19 vaccine. Clones were sequenced by immunoSEQ multiplex PCR, and TCRdb holds only the in-frame ones, with some missing. The data contain more than 95,000 clones, over 80% of them singletons. Specimen: peripheral blood, collected on day 0 of AZD1222 vaccination. These receptors all come from an adult in good health.

The V call is TRBV6-5, the J call TRBJ1-4, with D possibly TRBD1 on 5 matching bases. CDR1 is MNHEY and CDR2 is SVGAGI in the germline V gene. Trimming removed 5 bases at V and 7 bases at J, with 11 bases between. CDR3 length: 13 amino acids. The CDR3 protein is CASSRQSPEKLFF. In DNA, the CDR3 is TGTGCCAGCAGTCGACAGAGCCCTGAAAAACTGTTTTTT.

The rearrangement uses TRBV28 and TRBJ1-1; 7 bases match TRBD1. Germline loops: CDR1 MDHEN, CDR2 SYDVKM. V trimming: 6 bases; J trimming: 4 bases; junction bases outside the gene matches: 14. The CDR3 is 16 amino acids. The CDR3 is CASRLTGDGRATEAFF. The DNA of the CDR3 is TGTGCCAGCAGGCTAACAGGGGACGGTCGTGCCACTGAAGCTTTCTTT.

This sequence joins TRBV5-1 and TRBJ2-7; 13 nucleotides agree with TRBD2. The CDR3 sequence is 16 residues long. V shed 4 bases and J 6 bases; nucleotides not matched to a gene: 10. Germline values: CDR1 SGHRS, CDR2 YFSETQ. The DNA of the CDR3 is TGCGCCAGCAGCCTGCGGACTAGCGGGAGTCTGGTCGAGCAGTACTTC. This sequence encodes CASSLRTSGSLVEQYF.

The chain is built from TRBV19 and TRBJ2-3; possibly TRBD1 or TRBD2 for D (5 bases each). V was pared by 2 bases and J by 1 base, with 22 bases between. This CDR3 has 19 residues. From germline, CDR1 is LNHDA and CDR2 SQIVND (reference sequence). CDR3 residues: CASSITPLPILGGTDTQYF. CDR3 coding DNA: TGTGCCAGTAGTATAACCCCTCTGCCGATCTTGGGGGGCACAGATACGCAGTATTTT.

This clone was observed a few times. The gene calls are TRBV28 and TRBJ2-7; 13 bases are a match to TRBD2. J was trimmed by 7 bases and V by 5 bases; bases with no gene match: 5. Looked up from germline, CDR1 is MDHEN and CDR2 is SYDVKM. The CDR3 is 14 residues long. The CDR3 DNA reads TGTGCCAGCAGTCCAGGGACTAGCGGGAAAGAGCAGTACTTC. It codes for CASSPGTSGKEQYF.

The chain's CDR3 is CASSPPGSYNEQFF. The DNA of the CDR3 is TGTGCCAGCAGCCCCCCTGGCTCCTACAATGAGCAGTTCTTC. V gene TRBV7-3 combines with J gene TRBJ2-1; no firm D call. With 5 bases removed from V and 0 bases from J, the gap between germline ends came to 8 bases. The V gene's germline CDR1 is SGHTA and CDR2 FQGTGA. This CDR3 has 14 amino acids.

This clone has only a few counts. The rearrangement joins TRBV18 to TRBJ1-5, with a tentative D call TRBD1 (5 bases). This CDR3 comprises 15 residues. Germline V gene sequence: CDR1 KGHSH, CDR2 LQKENI. V was pared by 5 bases and J by 4 bases, with 15 bases between. The CDR3 DNA is TGTGCCAGCTCATACACAGGCGCTCTAAATCAGCCCCAGCATTTT. Amino acid sequence: CASSYTGALNQPQHF.

The chain joins TRBV6-5 to TRBJ2-7; 9 nucleotides agree with TRBD2. V was pared by 7 bases and J by 6 bases, with 7 bases of the junction left unmatched. Germline values: CDR1 MNHEY, CDR2 SVGAGI. The CDR3 has 13 residues. The CDR3 here is CASKVLAGSEQYF. In nucleotides, the CDR3 is TGTGCCAGCAAGGTCCTAGCGGGGAGCGAGCAGTACTTC.

This clone was recorded only once. The chain uses TRBV3-1 (or the pseudogene TRBV3-2) and TRBJ1-2, with unresolved D. In germline, CDR1 is LGHDT, CDR2 YNNKEL (reference sequence). V was trimmed by 0 bases and J by 3 bases, leaving 14 bases between them. The CDR3 loop spans 16 amino acids. The CDR3 reads CASSQDWAGGHYGYTF. The DNA for the CDR3 is TGTGCCAGCAGCCAAGATTGGGCAGGAGGCCACTATGGCTACACCTTC.

The chain is built from TRBV27 and TRBJ1-2; tentatively, D is TRBD1 (5 bases). This CDR3 region has 11 residues. Germline values: CDR1 MNHEY, CDR2 SMNVEV (reference sequence). V lost 5 bases to trimming and J lost 5 bases, with 6 bases between them. Written as DNA, the CDR3 is TGTGCCAGCAGTCCAGGGTATGGCTACACCTTC. Translated: CASSPGYGYTF.

The V gene is TRBV11-1, the J gene TRBJ1-2, with D hard to call. With 1 base removed from V and 4 bases from J, the gap between germline ends came to 7 bases. There are 13 residues in the CDR3. Per germline, CDR1 SGHAT and CDR2 FQDESV (reference sequence). In DNA, the CDR3 is TGTGCCAGCAGCTTAGATGGCGGCTATGGCTACACCTTC. This translates into CASSLDGGYGYTF.

V gene TRBV7-2 combines with J gene TRBJ2-4; D ambiguous. Trimming took off 3 bases at V and 5 bases at J, with 8 bases between the two ends. Germline loops: CDR1 SGHTA, CDR2 FQGNSA. This CDR3 is built from 13 residues. Here the CDR3 reads CASSFGQENIQYF. The CDR3 DNA is TGTGCCAGCAGCTTCGGGCAGGAAAACATTCAGTACTTC.

This clone was found once. The chain carries TRBV25-1 and TRBJ1-1, with D unclear. Germline CDR1 is MGHDK and CDR2 is SYGVNS. CDR3 length: 15 amino acids. Trimming removed 0 bases from V and 1 base from J, with 9 bases in between. The CDR3, as DNA: TGTGCCAGCAGTGAATATTCCGGGAGGAACACTGAAGCTTTCTTT. Its protein is CASSEYSGRNTEAFF.

This sequence joins TRBV7-9 and TRBJ2-7, with 8 bases identical to TRBD2. The trim removed 4 bases at V and 2 bases at J, leaving 10 bases unmatched. This CDR3 comprises 16 residues. The germline CDR1 and CDR2 sequences are SEHNR and FQNEAQ (reference sequence). Here the CDR3 DNA reads TGTGCCAGCAGCTCTTCCCAGCGGGAGAGTCCCTACGAGCAGTACTTC. Its protein product is CASSSSQRESPYEQYF. Full variable domain (missing parts from reference TRBV7-9 and TRBJ2-7): DTGVSQNPRHKITKRGQNVTFRCDPISEHNRLYWYRQTLGQGPEFLTYFQNEAQLEKSRLLSDRFSAERPKGSFSTLEIQRTEQGDSAMYLCASSSSQRESPYEQYFGPGTRLTVT.